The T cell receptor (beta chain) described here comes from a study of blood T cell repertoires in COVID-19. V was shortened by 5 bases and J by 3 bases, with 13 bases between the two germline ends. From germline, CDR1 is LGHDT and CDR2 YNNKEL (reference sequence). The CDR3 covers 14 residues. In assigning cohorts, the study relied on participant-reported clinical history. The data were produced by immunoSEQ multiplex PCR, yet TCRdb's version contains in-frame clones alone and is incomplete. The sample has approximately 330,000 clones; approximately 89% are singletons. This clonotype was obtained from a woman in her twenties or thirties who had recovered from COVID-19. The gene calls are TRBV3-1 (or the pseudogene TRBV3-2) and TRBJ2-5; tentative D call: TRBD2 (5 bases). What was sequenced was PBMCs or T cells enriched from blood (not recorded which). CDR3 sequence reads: CASSSPEREETQYF. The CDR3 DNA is TGTGCCAGCAGCTCCCCTGAGAGGGAAGAGACCCAGTACTTC.